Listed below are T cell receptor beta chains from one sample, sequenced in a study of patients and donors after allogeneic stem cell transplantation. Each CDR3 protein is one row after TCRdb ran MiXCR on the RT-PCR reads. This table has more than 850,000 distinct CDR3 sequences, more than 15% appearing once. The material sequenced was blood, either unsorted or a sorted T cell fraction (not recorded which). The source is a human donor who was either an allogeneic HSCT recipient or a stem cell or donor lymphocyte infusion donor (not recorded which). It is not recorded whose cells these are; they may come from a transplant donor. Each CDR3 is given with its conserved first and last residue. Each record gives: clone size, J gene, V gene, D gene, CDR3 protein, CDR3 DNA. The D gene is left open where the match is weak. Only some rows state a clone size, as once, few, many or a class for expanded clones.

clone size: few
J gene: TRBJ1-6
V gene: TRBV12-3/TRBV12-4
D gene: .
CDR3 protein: CASSLVGTPLHF
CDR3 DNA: TGTGCCAGCAGTTTAGTCGGGACACCCCTCCACTTT

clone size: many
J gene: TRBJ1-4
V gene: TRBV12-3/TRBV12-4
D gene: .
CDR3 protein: CASSLGEKLFF
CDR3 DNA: TGTGCCAGCAGCTTAGGGGAAAAACTGTTTTTT

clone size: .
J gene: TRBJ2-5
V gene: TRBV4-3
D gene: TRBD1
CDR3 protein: CASSPDDRDETQYF
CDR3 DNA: TGCGCCAGCAGCCCGGACGACAGGGACGAGACCCAGTACTTC

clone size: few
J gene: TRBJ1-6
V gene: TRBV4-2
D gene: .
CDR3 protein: CASQNLGRSYNSPLHF
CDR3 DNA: TGTGCCAGTCAGAACCTCGGCAGGTCCTATAATTCACCCCTCCACTTT

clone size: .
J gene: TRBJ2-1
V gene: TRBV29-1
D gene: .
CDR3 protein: CSVRDKGGDNEQFF
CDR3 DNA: TGCAGCGTTCGCGACAAGGGGGGGGACAATGAGCAGTTCTTC

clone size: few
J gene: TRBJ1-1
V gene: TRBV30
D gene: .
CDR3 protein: CAWSVLDSTEAFF
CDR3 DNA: TGTGCCTGGAGTGTATTAGATAGCACTGAAGCTTTCTTT

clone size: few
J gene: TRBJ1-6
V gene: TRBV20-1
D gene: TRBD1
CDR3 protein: CSARDRGTPLHF
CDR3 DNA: TGCAGTGCTAGGGACAGGGGAACACCCCTCCACTTT

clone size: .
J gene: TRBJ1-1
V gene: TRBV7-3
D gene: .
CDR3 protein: CASSANTHGTEAFF
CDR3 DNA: TGTGCCAGCAGCGCCAACACGCACGGGACTGAAGCTTTCTTT

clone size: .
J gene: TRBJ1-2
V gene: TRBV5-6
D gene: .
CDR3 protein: CASSQDDRGGYTF
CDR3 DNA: TGTGCCAGCAGCCAGGACGATAGGGGTGGCTACACCTTC

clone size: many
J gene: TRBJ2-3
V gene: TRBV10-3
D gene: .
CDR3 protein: CAISEIQQGRTDTQYF
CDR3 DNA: TGTGCCATCAGTGAAATTCAGCAGGGTCGCACAGATACGCAGTATTTT

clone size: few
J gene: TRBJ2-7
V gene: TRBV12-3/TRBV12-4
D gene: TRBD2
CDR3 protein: CASSFRGRYEQYF
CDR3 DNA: TGTGCCAGCAGTTTCCGCGGGAGATACGAGCAGTACTTC

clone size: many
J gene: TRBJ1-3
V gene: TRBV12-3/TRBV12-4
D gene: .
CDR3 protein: CASRVQGPGNTIYF
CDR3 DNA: TGTGCCAGCAGGGTTCAGGGGCCTGGAAACACCATATATTTT

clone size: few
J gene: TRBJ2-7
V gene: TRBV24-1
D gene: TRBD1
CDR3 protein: CATSDPMTGSEQYF
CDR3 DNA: TGTGCCACCAGTGATCCGATGACAGGGAGCGAGCAGTACTTC

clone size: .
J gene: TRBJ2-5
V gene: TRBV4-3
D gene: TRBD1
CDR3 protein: CASSQGAIRTGLETQYF
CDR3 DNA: TGCGCCAGCAGCCAAGGGGCGATAAGGACAGGGCTAGAGACCCAGTACTTC

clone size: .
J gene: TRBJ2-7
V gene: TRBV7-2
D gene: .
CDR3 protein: CASSLELGRGYEQYF
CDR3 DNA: TGTGCCAGCTCCCTAGAACTGGGCCGAGGCTACGAGCAGTACTTC

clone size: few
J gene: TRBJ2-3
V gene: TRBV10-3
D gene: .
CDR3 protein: CAISPTAGRGSTDTQYF
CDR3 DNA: TGTGCCATCAGCCCCACAGCGGGGAGGGGGAGCACAGATACGCAGTATTTT

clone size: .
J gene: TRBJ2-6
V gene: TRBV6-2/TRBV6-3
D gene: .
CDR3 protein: CATYRLPISGANVLTF
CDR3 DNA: TGTGCCACCTACCGTCTCCCCATCTCTGGGGCCAACGTCCTGACTTTC

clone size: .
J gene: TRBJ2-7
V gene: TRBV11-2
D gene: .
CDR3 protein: CASSLLSGFSYEQYF
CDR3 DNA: TGTGCCAGCAGCTTATTGTCCGGGTTCTCCTACGAGCAGTACTTC

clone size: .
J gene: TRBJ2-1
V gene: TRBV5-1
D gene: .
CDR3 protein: CASSLGRRNNEQFF
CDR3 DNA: TGCGCCAGCAGCTTGGGACGGCGGAACAATGAGCAGTTCTTC